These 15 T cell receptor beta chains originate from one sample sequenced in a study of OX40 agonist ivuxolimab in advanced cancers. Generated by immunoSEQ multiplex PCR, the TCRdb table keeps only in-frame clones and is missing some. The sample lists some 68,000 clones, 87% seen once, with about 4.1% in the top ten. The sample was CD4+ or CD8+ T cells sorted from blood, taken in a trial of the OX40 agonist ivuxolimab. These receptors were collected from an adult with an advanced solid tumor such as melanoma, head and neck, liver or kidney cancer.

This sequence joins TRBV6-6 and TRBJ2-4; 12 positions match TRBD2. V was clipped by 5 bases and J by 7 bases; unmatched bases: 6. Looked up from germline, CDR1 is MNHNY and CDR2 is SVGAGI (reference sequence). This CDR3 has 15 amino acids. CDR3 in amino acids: CASSPRLAGDNIQYF. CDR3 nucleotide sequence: TGTGCCAGCAGTCCCCGACTAGCGGGAGACAACATTCAGTACTTC.

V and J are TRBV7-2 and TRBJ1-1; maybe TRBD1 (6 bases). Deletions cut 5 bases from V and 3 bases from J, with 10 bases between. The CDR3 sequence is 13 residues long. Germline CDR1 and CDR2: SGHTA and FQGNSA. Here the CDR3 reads CASSPDRHTEAFF. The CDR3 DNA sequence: TGTGCCAGCAGCCCGGACAGACACACTGAAGCTTTCTTT.

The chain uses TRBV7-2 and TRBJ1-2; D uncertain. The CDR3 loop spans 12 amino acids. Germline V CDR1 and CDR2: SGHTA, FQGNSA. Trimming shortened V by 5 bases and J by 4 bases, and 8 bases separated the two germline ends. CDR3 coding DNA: TGTGCCAGCAGCACGGGATTCTATGGCTACACCTTC. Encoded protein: CASSTGFYGYTF.

CDR3 amino acids: CASSFPLSGSQETQYF. DNA of the CDR3: TGTGCCAGCAGCTTCCCCCTTTCCGGGAGCCAAGAGACCCAGTACTTC. This rearrangement joins TRBV7-9 to TRBJ2-5; D is perhaps TRBD2 (6 bases). The CDR3 runs to 16 residues. V was trimmed by 3 bases and J by 1 base, leaving 15 bases between them. Germline loops: CDR1 SEHNR, CDR2 FQNEAQ (reference sequence).

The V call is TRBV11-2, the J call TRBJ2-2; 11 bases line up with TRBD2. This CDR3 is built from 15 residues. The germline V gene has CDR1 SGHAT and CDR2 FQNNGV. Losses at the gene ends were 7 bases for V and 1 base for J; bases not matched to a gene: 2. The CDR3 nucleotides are TGTGCCAGCACCCTAGCGGGAGGGAACACCGGGGAGCTGTTTTTT. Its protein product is CASTLAGGNTGELFF.

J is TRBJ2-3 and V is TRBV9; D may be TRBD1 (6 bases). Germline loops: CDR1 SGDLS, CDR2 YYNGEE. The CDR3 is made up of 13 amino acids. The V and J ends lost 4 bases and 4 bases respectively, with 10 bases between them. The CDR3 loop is CASSPRTADTQYF. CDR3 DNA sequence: TGTGCCAGCAGCCCCCGGACAGCAGATACGCAGTATTTT.

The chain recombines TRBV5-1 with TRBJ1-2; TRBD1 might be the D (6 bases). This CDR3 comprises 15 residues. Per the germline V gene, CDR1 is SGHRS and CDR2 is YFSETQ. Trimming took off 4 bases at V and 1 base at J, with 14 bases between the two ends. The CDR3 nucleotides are TGCGCCAGCAGCCCCGGGGGGGCCCATAACTATGGCTACACCTTC. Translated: CASSPGGAHNYGYTF. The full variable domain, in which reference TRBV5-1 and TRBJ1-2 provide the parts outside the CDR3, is KAGVTQTPRYLIKTRGQQVTLSCSPISGHRSVSWYQQTPGQGLQFLFEYFSETQRNKGNFPGRFSGRQFSNSRSEMNVSTLELGDSALYLCASSPGGAHNYGYTFGSGTRLTVV.

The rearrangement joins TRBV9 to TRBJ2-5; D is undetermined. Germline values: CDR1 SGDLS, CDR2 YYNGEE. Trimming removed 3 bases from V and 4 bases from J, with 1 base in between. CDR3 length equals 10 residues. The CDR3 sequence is CASSGETQYF. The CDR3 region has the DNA TGTGCCAGCAGCGGAGAGACCCAGTACTTC.

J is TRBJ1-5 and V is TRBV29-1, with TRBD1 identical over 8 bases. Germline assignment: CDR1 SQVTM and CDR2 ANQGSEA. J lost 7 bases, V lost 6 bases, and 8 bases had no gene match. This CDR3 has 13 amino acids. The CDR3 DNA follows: TGCAGCGTAGTACAGGGGGTAGGGCAGCCCCAGCATTTT. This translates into CSVVQGVGQPQHF. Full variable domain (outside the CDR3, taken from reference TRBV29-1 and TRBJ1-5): SAVISQKPSRDICQRGTSLTIQCQVDSQVTMMFWYRQQPGQSLTLIATANQGSEATYESGFVIDKFPISRPNLTFSTLTVSNMSPEDSSIYLCSVVQGVGQPQHFGDGTRLSIL.

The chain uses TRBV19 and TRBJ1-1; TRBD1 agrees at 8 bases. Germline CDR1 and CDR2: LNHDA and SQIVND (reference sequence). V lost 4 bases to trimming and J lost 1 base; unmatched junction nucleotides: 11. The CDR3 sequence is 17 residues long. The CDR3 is CASSREGQARGNTEAFF. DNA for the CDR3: TGTGCCAGTAGTAGGGAGGGACAGGCTCGGGGGAACACTGAAGCTTTCTTT.

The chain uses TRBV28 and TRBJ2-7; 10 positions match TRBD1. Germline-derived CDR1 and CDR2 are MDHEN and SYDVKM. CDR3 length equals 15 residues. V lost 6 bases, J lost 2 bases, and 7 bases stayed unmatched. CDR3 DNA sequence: TGTGCCAGCAGGCCCGGGGGACAGGGGACCTACGAGCAGTACTTC. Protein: CASRPGGQGTYEQYF.

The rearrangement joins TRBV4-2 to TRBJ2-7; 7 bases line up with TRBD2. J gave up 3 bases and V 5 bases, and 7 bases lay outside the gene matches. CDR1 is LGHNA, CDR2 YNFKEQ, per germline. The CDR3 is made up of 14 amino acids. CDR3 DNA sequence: TGTGCCAGCAGCGAGCTTCGGGGGGACTACGAGCAGTACTTC. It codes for CASSELRGDYEQYF.

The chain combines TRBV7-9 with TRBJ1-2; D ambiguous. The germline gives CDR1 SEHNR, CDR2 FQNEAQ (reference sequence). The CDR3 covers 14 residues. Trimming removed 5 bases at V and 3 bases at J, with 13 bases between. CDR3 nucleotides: TGTGCCAGCAGCGGCGGGGTAGGAGACTATGGCTACACCTTC. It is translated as CASSGGVGDYGYTF.

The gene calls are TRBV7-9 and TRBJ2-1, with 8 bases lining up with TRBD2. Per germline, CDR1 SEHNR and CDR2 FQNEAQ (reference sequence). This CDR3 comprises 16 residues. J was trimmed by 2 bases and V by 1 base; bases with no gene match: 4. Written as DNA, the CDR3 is TGTGCCAGCAGCTTAGGGGGACTAGTCCCCTACAATGAGCAGTTCTTC. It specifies CASSLGGLVPYNEQFF.

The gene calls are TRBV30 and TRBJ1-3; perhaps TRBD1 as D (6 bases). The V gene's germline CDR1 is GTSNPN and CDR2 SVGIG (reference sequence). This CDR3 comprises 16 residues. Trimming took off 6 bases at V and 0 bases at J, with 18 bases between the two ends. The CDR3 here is CACYPGHLTSGNTIYF. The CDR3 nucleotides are TGTGCCTGCTATCCGGGACACTTAACCTCTGGAAACACCATATATTTT.